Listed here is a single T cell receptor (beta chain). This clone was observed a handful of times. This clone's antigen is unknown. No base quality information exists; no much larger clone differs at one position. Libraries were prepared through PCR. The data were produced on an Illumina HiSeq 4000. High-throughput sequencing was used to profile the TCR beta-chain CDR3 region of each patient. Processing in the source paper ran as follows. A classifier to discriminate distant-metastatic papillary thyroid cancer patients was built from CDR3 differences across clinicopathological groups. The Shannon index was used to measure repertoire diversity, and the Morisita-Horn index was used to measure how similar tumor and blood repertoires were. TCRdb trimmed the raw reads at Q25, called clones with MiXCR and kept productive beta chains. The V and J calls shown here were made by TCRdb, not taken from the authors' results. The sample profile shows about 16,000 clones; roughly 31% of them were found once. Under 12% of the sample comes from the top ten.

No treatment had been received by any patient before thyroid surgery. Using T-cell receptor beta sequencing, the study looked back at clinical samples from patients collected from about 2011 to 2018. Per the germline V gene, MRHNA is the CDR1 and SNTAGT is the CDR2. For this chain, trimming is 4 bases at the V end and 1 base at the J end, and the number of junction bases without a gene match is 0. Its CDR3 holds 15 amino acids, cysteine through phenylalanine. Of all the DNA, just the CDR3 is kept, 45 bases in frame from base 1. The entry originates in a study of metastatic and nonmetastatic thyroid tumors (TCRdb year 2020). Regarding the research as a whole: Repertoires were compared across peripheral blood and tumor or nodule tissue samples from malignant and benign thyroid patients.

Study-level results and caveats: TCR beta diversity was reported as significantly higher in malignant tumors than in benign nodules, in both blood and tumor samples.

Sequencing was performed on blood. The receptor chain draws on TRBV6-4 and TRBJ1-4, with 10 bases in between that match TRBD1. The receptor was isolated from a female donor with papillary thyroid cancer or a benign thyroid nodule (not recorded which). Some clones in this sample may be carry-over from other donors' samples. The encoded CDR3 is CASSGTGGTNEKLFF. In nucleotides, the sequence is TGTGCCAGCAGTGGGACAGGGGGAACTAATGAAAAACTGTTTTTT.